This T cell receptor beta chain came from a study of T cells in Graves' hyperthyroidism and ophthalmopathy (dated by TCRdb to the late 2010s). Some background on the complete study: Peripheral blood was collected at initial diagnosis, before any treatment. Prospective prediction of ophthalmopathy was tested in an independent validation cohort of 18 to 20 hyperthyroidism patients and around 16 patients who later progressed to ophthalmopathy. To identify TCR V-J signatures that set the groups apart, the researchers used a discovery cohort of about a hundred patients, made up of around 40 with Graves' ophthalmopathy and 55 to 65 with stable Graves' hyperthyroidism. The 90 or so discovery patients were randomly split 7:3 into training and test sets. Following sampling, methimazole starting at 30 mg daily was given to hyperthyroidism patients, and high-dose intravenous methylprednisolone was given to ophthalmopathy patients. TCR Vbeta CDR3 sequencing of approximately 140 peripheral blood samples (more than 40 ophthalmopathy, under 80 hyperthyroidism and roughly 17 progressor patients) is reported in the paper. In over five Graves' hyperthyroidism patients, the study also compared T-cell repertoires from thyroid tissue with T-cell repertoires from blood. Study-wide findings and limitations: Most expanded thyroid clonotypes (frequency above 0.001) were also found in blood, which suggests that blood repertoires may mirror thyroid immune responses. No statistical method was used to set the sample size in advance, and investigators knew the group allocation. In cross-validation, a model built on a 13 V-J signature told ophthalmopathy apart from stable hyperthyroidism with 85% to 90% sensitivity and roughly 83% specificity, and in testing the same model reached 80%/75%. In validation, the model predicted progression to ophthalmopathy a median of roughly 6.2 months before onset, with roughly 71% sensitivity and about 72% specificity.

Ten or more counts support this clonotype. There is no known antigen for this receptor. No base quality information exists; no much larger clone differs at one position. The trim is 4 bases for V and 11 bases for J, with a gap of 12 bases between the germline ends. The CDR3 spans 12 residues, from the cysteine through the phenylalanine. Solely the CDR3 DNA is kept, with 36 bases framed from the first base. Stable Graves' hyperthyroidism was defined as the absence of progression to ophthalmopathy over 18 months of follow-up. Hyperthyroidism patients were newly diagnosed, with disease duration under 2 months, and aged 18 to 65 years. Exclusion was applied to patients with uncontrolled infections, other autoimmune diseases, pregnancy or lactation. Diagnoses were based on clinical symptoms, serum thyroxine and TRAb, thyroid ultrasound and orbital computed tomography. PBMCs were isolated from roughly 10 ml of fresh peripheral blood by Ficoll-Paque density gradient centrifugation. Trizol reagent was used to extract total RNA, and RNA quality was then checked on an Agilent 2100 Bioanalyzer.

Amplification of TCR beta CDR3 regions was carried out from RNA transcripts. For the first round of RT-PCR on the TCR CDR3, the HTBI primer set was used together with the Qiagen OneStep RT-PCR kit. The libraries were constructed in a second round of multiplex PCR and then size-selected and purified. Paired-end sequencing of the libraries was performed with 100 bp reads on an Illumina HiSeq2000. On the authors' methods: SOAPnuke was used to process the raw data, with reads discarded if the reads contained adapters or uncalled bases, had a mean Phred below 15, or lacked an exact constant-primer or identifier match. COPE v1.2.5 was used to merge high-quality paired reads, and clonotypes were defined as unique nucleotide sequences. Clonotypes were aligned to IMGT TRBV, TRBD and TRBJ reference segments using MiTCR v1.1. Only V-J combinations with frequency above 0.0001, covering about 99% of repertoires, were analysed. The TCS score was defined as the ratio of F50 (clonal expansion) to E x V (chaos), calculated using BLOSUM62-based TCRdist between CDR3 peptides within each V-J. Welch's t-statistics and random forest reduced approximately 520 V-J features to 10 to 15, which were used in a naive Bayes classifier (R e1071). The Morisita-Horn index was used to measure how similar the thyroid and blood repertoires were. Through fastp at Q25 and MiXCR, TCRdb rebuilt clones from the public reads, retaining in-frame beta chains. Identical CDR3 proteins give one entry, which carries the most common genes and DNA. The V and J calls, along with clone size, are taken from TCRdb and not from the paper's own processing. The sample contains roughly 800,000 distinct CDR3 sequences, over 35% of them found a single time. The top ten hold 7.5% to 9.5% of the sample.

The source material was blood. Recombination linked TRBV12-3 or TRBV12-4 to TRBJ1-5; TRBD1 is a weak D gene call, 6 bases matching. The clonotype comes from a man between 18 and 35 years old with Graves' hyperthyroidism. The CDR3 region: CASSSRDITQHF. The DNA sequence is TGTGCCAGCAGTTCCCGGGACATAACCCAGCATTTT.